The 21 T cell receptor beta chains below come from one sample, sequenced in a study of blood T cell repertoires in COVID-19. Clones were sequenced by immunoSEQ multiplex PCR, and TCRdb holds only the in-frame ones, with some missing. This sample has fewer than 200,000 clones, with 81% found just once. Sequenced input: peripheral blood. The receptors were sampled from a woman in her forties with COVID-19, enrolled during active disease.

The V call is TRBV30, the J call TRBJ2-6, with 7 positions matching TRBD1. V trimming: 2 bases; J trimming: 4 bases; junction bases outside the gene matches: 11. Germline-derived CDR1 and CDR2 are GTSNPN and SVGIG (reference sequence). The CDR3 length is 17 residues. The CDR3 loop reads CAWSTTNRGSGANVLTF. The CDR3 bases are TGTGCCTGGAGTACGACCAACAGGGGTTCGGGGGCCAACGTCCTGACTTTC.

The chain is built from TRBV4-2 and TRBJ1-6, with a possible D match to TRBD1 (6 bases). This CDR3 is 16 amino acids long. With 1 base removed from V and 9 bases from J, the gap between germline ends came to 16 bases. CDR1 LGHNA and CDR2 YNFKEQ come from the germline V gene. The CDR3 loop reads CASSQGSLEGGSPLHF. The CDR3, as DNA: TGTGCCAGCAGCCAAGGGTCCCTGGAAGGGGGTTCACCCCTCCACTTT.

The genes are TRBV29-1 and TRBJ2-2; a weak D match, TRBD1 (5 bases). The CDR3 sequence is 12 residues long. Germline loops: CDR1 SQVTM, CDR2 ANQGSEA. The germline V and J ends were trimmed by 4 bases and 6 bases, with 9 bases remaining between them. CDR3 DNA sequence: TGCAGCGTTGGCCAGGGCTCCGGGGAGCTGTTTTTT. It codes for CSVGQGSGELFF.

The chain has TRBV5-6 and TRBJ1-2; 10 bases align to TRBD1. This CDR3 comprises 15 residues. Germline V gives CDR1 SGHDT, CDR2 YYEEEE. The J segment lost 6 bases and the V segment lost 2 bases, leaving 7 bases of the junction unmatched. CDR3 protein: CASSFRDRGYHGYTF. In nucleotides, the CDR3 is TGTGCCAGCAGCTTCCGGGACAGGGGATATCATGGCTACACCTTC.

The chain has TRBV7-2 and TRBJ1-1; D call uncertain. With 2 bases removed from V and 3 bases from J, the gap between germline ends came to 7 bases. The CDR3 consists of 13 residues. Per germline, CDR1 SGHTA and CDR2 FQGNSA. CDR3 DNA: TGTGCCAGCAGCTTATGGCGGGACACTGAAGCTTTCTTT. Its translation is CASSLWRDTEAFF.

The chain combines TRBV19 with TRBJ1-1; perhaps TRBD1 as D (5 bases). CDR1 and CDR2 from the germline V gene are LNHDA and SQIVND (reference sequence). This CDR3 comprises 15 residues. V was clipped by 8 bases and J by 0 bases, with 16 bases between them. The CDR3 here is CASQDAGTVNTEAFF. The CDR3 nucleotides read TGTGCCAGTCAGGATGCGGGGACGGTGAACACTGAAGCTTTCTTT.

The V gene is TRBV3-1 (or the pseudogene TRBV3-2), the J gene TRBJ2-5; TRBD2 matches at 7 bases. The trim removed 4 bases at V and 2 bases at J, leaving 13 bases unmatched. Per germline, CDR1 LGHDT and CDR2 YNNKEL (reference sequence). The CDR3 has 17 residues. Written as DNA, the CDR3 is TGTGCCAGCAGCCGAGCATACGCGGCGGGGGATCAAGAGACCCAGTACTTC. Translating it yields CASSRAYAAGDQETQYF.

This clone was found once. This CDR3 reads CASSEGTDYGYTF. The CDR3 bases are TGTGCCAGCAGTGAAGGCACAGACTATGGCTACACCTTC. The chain couples TRBV2 to TRBJ1-2; D gene unclear. The ends were cut back, 1 base at V and 3 bases at J, with 6 bases in the middle. The CDR3 length is 13 residues. Germline-derived CDR1 and CDR2 are SNHLY and FYNNEI. Full variable domain (missing parts from reference TRBV2 and TRBJ1-2): EPEVTQTPSHQVTQMGQEVILRCVPISNHLYFYWYRQILGQKVEFLVSFYNNEISEKSEIFDDQFSVERPDGSNFTLKIRSTKLEDSAMYFCASSEGTDYGYTFGSGTRLTVV.

The V gene is TRBV7-9, the J gene TRBJ1-2; 7 bases fit TRBD1. The V gene's germline CDR1 is SEHNR and CDR2 FQNEAQ (reference sequence). The CDR3 runs to 16 residues. The trim removed 5 bases at V and 1 base at J, leaving 10 bases unmatched. For the CDR3, the DNA is TGTGCCAGCAGCCCCGGCTCAGGGGGTTTTAACTATGGCTACACCTTC. Its translation: CASSPGSGGFNYGYTF.

J is TRBJ2-2 and V is TRBV5-1; tentatively, D is TRBD1 (5 bases). V shed 0 bases and J shed 1 base, with 7 bases lying between them. The CDR3 is made up of 15 amino acids. Germline CDR1 is SGHRS and CDR2 is YFSETQ. CDR3 loop: CASSLATGNTGELFF. The CDR3 DNA sequence: TGCGCCAGCAGCTTGGCCACAGGGAACACCGGGGAGCTGTTTTTT.

The chain carries TRBV19 and TRBJ1-4; 7 bases are shared with TRBD1. This CDR3 spans 15 amino acids. CDR1 and CDR2 from the germline V gene are LNHDA and SQIVND (reference sequence). After removal of 5 bases from V and 7 bases from J, the junction contained 10 bases not matched to a gene. The CDR3 sequence: CASSVGGTVGEKLFF. The CDR3 bases are TGTGCCAGTAGTGTCGGTGGGACAGTCGGTGAAAAACTGTTTTTT.

This clone occurred once. The same CDR3 can be traced to other DNA sequences in this sample. The gene calls are TRBV7-3 and TRBJ1-1, with a weak D call TRBD1 (5 bases). CDR1 and CDR2 from the germline V gene are SGHTA and FQGTGA. The CDR3 is made up of 13 amino acids. Trimming removed 5 bases at V and 2 bases at J, with 9 bases between. CDR3 sequence (DNA): TGTGCCAGCAGCCTCGGACAAAACACTGAAGCTTTCTTT. Its protein is CASSLGQNTEAFF.

This rearrangement joins TRBV10-3 to TRBJ2-2, with TRBD1 as a possible D gene (5 bases). CDR1 and CDR2 (germline): ENHRY, SYGVKD. The CDR3 is 16 amino acids. V lost 2 bases, J lost 2 bases, and 12 bases lay in between. This CDR3 reads CAISEENRINTGELFF. The CDR3 DNA reads as TGTGCCATCAGTGAGGAGAACAGGATTAACACCGGGGAGCTGTTTTTT.

The DNA of the CDR3 is TGCGCCAGCAGCTCGGGACTAGCGGGAATGAACGAGCAGTACTTC. Protein product: CASSSGLAGMNEQYF. This chain connects TRBV5-1 to TRBJ2-7; 13 bases fit TRBD2. The junction had 5 bases not matched to a gene; V was cut back by 3 bases and J by 5 bases. Germline V gene lookup returns CDR1 SGHRS and CDR2 YFSETQ. The CDR3 sequence is 15 residues long.

Written as DNA, the CDR3 is TGTGCCAGCACCCCCAGTCCGGGTAATCAGCCCCAGCATTTT. This gives the protein CASTPSPGNQPQHF. V is TRBV6-5 and J is TRBJ1-5; D is ambiguous. The V end lost 7 bases, the J end lost 4 bases, and 14 bases lay between the germline ends. The CDR3 loop spans 14 amino acids. The germline V gene has CDR1 MNHEY and CDR2 SVGAGI.

This clone was observed many times. The genes are TRBV19 and TRBJ1-5, with TRBD1 matching 8 bases. The CDR3 sequence is 16 residues long. The germline V gene has CDR1 LNHDA and CDR2 SQIVND (reference sequence). The ends lost 5 bases at V and 5 bases at J; junction bases unmatched: 11. CDR3 amino acids: CASSSADRGNYQPQHF. Written as DNA, the CDR3 is TGTGCCAGTAGTTCAGCCGACAGGGGAAACTATCAGCCCCAGCATTTT.

In this sample, this clone turned up once. The chain has TRBV25-1 and TRBJ2-5; D may be TRBD1 (5 bases). The CDR3 consists of 11 residues. From germline, CDR1 is MGHDK and CDR2 SYGVNS. V was shortened by 7 bases and J by 4 bases, with 7 bases between the two germline ends. CDR3 residues: CASNTGETQYF. DNA for the CDR3: TGTGCCAGCAATACAGGAGAGACCCAGTACTTC.

The genes are TRBV19 and TRBJ2-5; D is possibly TRBD1 (5 bases). This CDR3 has 14 residues. V was trimmed by 5 bases and J by 1 base, leaving 11 bases between them. The germline CDR1 and CDR2 sequences are LNHDA and SQIVND (reference sequence). The CDR3: CASSPQGGQETQYF. CDR3 in DNA: TGTGCCAGTAGTCCCCAGGGTGGCCAAGAGACCCAGTACTTC.

This chain connects TRBV28 to TRBJ2-7, with D perhaps matching TRBD1 (5 bases). There are 14 residues in the CDR3. Germline CDR1 MDHEN, CDR2 SYDVKM. Trimming removed 6 bases at V and 3 bases at J, with 15 bases between. The CDR3 loop reads CASSLSQGNYEQYF. The CDR3 DNA is TGTGCCAGCAGCCTTAGCCAGGGAAACTACGAGCAGTACTTC.

The chain joins TRBV5-1 to TRBJ2-2; 7 bases match TRBD1. The CDR3 is 16 amino acids. J gave up 0 bases and V 4 bases, and 6 bases lay outside the gene matches. Germline assignment: CDR1 SGHRS and CDR2 YFSETQ. The CDR3 nucleotides read TGCGCCAGCAGCCACGGACAGGATCCGAACACCGGGGAGCTGTTTTTT. Translating it yields CASSHGQDPNTGELFF.

This rearrangement joins TRBV5-4 to TRBJ2-5; 11 bases fit TRBD1. J gave up 5 bases and V 2 bases, and 8 bases lay outside the gene matches. The CDR3 runs 16 residues. Germline V lookup: CDR1 SGHNT, CDR2 YYREEE (reference sequence). As DNA, the CDR3 is TGTGCCAGCAGCTTCAATCCGGGACAGGGGGATGAGACCCAGTACTTC. This sequence encodes CASSFNPGQGDETQYF. The entire variable domain, with the rest obtained from reference TRBV5-4 and TRBJ2-5, is as follows: ETGVTQSPTHLIKTRGQQVTLRCSSQSGHNTVSWYQQALGQGPQFIFQYYREEENGRGNFPPRFSGLQFPNYSSELNVNALELDDSALYLCASSFNPGQGDETQYFGPGTRLLVL.